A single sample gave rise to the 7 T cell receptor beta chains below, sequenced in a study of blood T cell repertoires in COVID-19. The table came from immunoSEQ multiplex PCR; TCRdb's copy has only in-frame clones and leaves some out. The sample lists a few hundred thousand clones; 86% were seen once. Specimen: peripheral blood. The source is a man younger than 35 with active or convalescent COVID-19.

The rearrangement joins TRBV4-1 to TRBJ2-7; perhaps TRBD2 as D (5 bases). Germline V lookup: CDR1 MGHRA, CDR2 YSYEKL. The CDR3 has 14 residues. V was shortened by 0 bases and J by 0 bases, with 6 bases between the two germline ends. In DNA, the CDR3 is TGCGCCAGCAGCCAAGATCGGGGCTCCTACGAGCAGTACTTC. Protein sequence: CASSQDRGSYEQYF.

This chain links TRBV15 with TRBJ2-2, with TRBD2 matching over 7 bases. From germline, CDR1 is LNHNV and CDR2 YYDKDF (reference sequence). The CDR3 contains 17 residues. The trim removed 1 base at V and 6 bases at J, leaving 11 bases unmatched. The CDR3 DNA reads TGTGCCACCAGCAGAGCCGTTGGGCGGGAGTCCTCCGGGGAGCTGTTTTTT. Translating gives CATSRAVGRESSGELFF.

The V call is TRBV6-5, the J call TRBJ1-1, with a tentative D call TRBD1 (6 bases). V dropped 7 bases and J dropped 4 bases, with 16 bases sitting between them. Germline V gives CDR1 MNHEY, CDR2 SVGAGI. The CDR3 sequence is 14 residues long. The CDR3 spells CASKLAYRATEAFF. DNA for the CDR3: TGTGCCAGCAAGTTAGCATACAGGGCCACTGAAGCTTTCTTT.

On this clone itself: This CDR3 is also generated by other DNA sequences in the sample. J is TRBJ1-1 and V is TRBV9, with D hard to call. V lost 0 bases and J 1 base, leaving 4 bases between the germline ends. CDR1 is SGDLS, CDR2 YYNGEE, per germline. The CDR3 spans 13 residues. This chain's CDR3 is CASSVAGNTEAFF. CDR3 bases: TGTGCCAGCAGCGTAGCAGGGAACACTGAAGCTTTCTTT.

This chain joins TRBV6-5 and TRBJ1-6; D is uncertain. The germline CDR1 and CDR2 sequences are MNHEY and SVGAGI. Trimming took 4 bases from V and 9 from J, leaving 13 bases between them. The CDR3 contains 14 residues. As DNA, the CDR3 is TGTGCCAGCAGTTTCGACATCGAAGGTTCACCCCTCCACTTT. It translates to CASSFDIEGSPLHF.

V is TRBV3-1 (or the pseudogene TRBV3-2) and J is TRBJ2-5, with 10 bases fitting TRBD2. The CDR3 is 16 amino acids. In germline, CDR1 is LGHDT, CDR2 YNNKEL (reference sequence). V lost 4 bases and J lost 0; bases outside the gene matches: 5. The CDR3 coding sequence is TGTGCCAGCAGCCCCGGGACTAGCGAGAACCAAGAGACCCAGTACTTC. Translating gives CASSPGTSENQETQYF.

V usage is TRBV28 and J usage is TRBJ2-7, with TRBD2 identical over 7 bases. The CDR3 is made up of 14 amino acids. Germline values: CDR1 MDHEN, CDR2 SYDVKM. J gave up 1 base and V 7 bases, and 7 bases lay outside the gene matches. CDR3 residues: CASIRIGGSYEQYF. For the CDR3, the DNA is TGTGCCAGCATCAGGATCGGGGGGTCCTACGAGCAGTACTTC.